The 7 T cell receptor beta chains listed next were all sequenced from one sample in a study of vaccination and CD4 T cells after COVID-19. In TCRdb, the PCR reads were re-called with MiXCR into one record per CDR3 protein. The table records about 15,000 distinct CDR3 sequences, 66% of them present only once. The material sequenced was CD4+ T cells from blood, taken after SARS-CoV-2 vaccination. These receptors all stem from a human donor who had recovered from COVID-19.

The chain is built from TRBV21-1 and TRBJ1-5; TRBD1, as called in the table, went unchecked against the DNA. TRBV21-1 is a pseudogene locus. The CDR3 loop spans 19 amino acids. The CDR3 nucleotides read TGTGCCAGCAGCAAGGTCACGAGATTACCGGGACGGAGCAATCAGCCCCAGCATTTT. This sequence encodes CASSKVTRLPGRSNQPQHF.

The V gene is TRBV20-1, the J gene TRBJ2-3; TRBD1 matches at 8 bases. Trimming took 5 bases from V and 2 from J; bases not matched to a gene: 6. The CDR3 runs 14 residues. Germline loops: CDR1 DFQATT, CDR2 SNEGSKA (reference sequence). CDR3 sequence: CSAGRQGSTDTQYF. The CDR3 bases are TGCAGTGCTGGACGACAGGGGTCCACAGATACGCAGTATTTT.

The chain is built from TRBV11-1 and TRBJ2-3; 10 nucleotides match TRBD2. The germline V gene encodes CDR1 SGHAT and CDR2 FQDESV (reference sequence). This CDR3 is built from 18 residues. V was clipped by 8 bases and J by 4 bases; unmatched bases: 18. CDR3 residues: CASQTRVGLAGVADTQYF. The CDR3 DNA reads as TGTGCCAGCCAGACAAGGGTGGGGCTAGCGGGAGTGGCAGATACGCAGTATTTT.

CDR3 nucleotides: TGTGCCAGCACGTACGACAGGGCACGAGCAGATACGCAGTATTTT. It yields the protein CASTYDRARADTQYF. The genes are TRBV5-4 and TRBJ2-3; 7 bases are shared with TRBD1. Germline V gene data show CDR1 as SGHNT and CDR2 as YYREEE (reference sequence). The CDR3 is 15 amino acids. With 6 bases clipped from V and 4 bases from J, the junction kept 11 bases outside the gene matches.

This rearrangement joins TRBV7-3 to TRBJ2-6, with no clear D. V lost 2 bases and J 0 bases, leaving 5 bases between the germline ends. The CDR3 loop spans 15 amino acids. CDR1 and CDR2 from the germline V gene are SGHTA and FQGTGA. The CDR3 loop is CASSLAVSGANVLTF. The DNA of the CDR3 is TGTGCCAGCAGCTTAGCTGTCTCTGGGGCCAACGTCCTGACTTTC.

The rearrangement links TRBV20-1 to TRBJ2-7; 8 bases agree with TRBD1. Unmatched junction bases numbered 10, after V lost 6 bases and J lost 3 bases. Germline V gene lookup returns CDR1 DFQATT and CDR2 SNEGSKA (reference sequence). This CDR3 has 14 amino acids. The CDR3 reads CSAQKSGQVYEQYF. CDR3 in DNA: TGCAGTGCACAAAAATCGGGACAGGTCTACGAGCAGTACTTC.

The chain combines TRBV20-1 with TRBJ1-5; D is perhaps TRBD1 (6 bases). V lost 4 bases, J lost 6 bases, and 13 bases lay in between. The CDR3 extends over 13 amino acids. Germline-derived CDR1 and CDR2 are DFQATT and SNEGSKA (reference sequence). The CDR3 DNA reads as TGCAGTGCTACTGGGGGCGCGGGTCAGCCCCAGCATTTT. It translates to CSATGGAGQPQHF.